This is a list of T cell receptor beta chains from one sample in a study of blood T cell repertoires in COVID-19. Sequenced by immunoSEQ multiplex PCR; TCRdb stores in-frame clones only, minus some. The sample contains under 75,000 clones, 90% to 95% of which appear only once. The specimen sequenced was peripheral blood. The receptors stem from a man aged 45-65 years with active COVID-19. Each CDR3 is given with its conserved first and last residue. Fields, in order: D gene, clone size, J gene, V gene, CDR3 protein, CDR3 DNA. D genes are given only for firm matches. Clone sizes are given selectively: once, few, many, or a class where the clone is expanded.

D: -; size: -; J: TRBJ1-2; V: TRBV4-1; CDR3: CASSPPWGVANYGYTF; DNA: TGCGCCAGCAGCCCCCCCTGGGGAGTAGCTAACTATGGCTACACCTTC
D: -; size: -; J: TRBJ1-1; V: TRBV5-6; CDR3: CASSSTKNQRSAFF; DNA: TGTGCCAGCAGCTCCACTAAAAACCAGCGGTCCGCTTTCTTT
D: -; size: -; J: TRBJ1-4; V: TRBV2; CDR3: CASSEGLPGEKLFF; DNA: TGTGCCAGCAGTGAGGGACTACCGGGTGAAAAACTGTTTTTT
D: TRBD2; size: -; J: TRBJ2-2; V: TRBV5-1; CDR3: CASAGTSGTGELFF; DNA: TGCGCCAGCGCCGGGACTAGCGGGACCGGGGAGCTGTTTTTT
D: TRBD1; size: -; J: TRBJ1-3; V: TRBV7-9; CDR3: CASSLNRGSDTIYF; DNA: TGTGCCAGCAGCCTAAACAGGGGATCGGACACCATATATTTT
D: TRBD2; size: -; J: TRBJ2-7; V: TRBV12-5; CDR3: CASEWPSGVGEQYF; DNA: TGTGCTAGTGAGTGGCCTAGCGGGGTTGGGGAGCAGTACTTC
D: -; size: -; J: TRBJ1-6; V: TRBV7-2; CDR3: CASSLEPNSPLHF; DNA: TGTGCCAGCAGCTTAGAGCCGAATTCACCCCTCCACTTT
D: -; size: -; J: TRBJ2-7; V: TRBV27; CDR3: CASRGGGVPYEQYF; DNA: TGTGCCTCCCGAGGGGGCGGGGTTCCCTACGAGCAGTACTTC
D: -; size: once; J: TRBJ2-1; V: TRBV6-5; CDR3: CATSLGDTYNEQFF; DNA: TGTGCCACCTCCTTGGGGGACACCTACAATGAGCAGTTCTTC
D: -; size: -; J: TRBJ1-2; V: TRBV5-4; CDR3: CASSLTGNGYTF; DNA: TGTGCCAGCAGCTTGACAGGGAATGGCTACACCTTC
D: -; size: -; J: TRBJ2-3; V: TRBV25-1; CDR3: CASSPTGSDTQYF; DNA: TGTGCCAGCAGTCCGACTGGATCAGATACGCAGTATTTT
D: -; size: -; J: TRBJ1-1; V: TRBV19; CDR3: CASSKAFMNTEAFF; DNA: TGTGCCAGTAGTAAAGCTTTCATGAACACTGAAGCTTTCTTT
D: TRBD2; size: -; J: TRBJ2-5; V: TRBV4-1; CDR3: CASSAGGAGQSPETQYF; DNA: TGCGCCAGCAGCGCCGGGGGGGCCGGTCAATCGCCAGAGACCCAGTACTTC
D: TRBD1; size: -; J: TRBJ2-2; V: TRBV28; CDR3: CASSFRLQGTNTGELFF; DNA: TGTGCCAGCAGTTTTCGGCTACAGGGGACGAACACCGGGGAGCTGTTTTTT
D: TRBD1; size: -; J: TRBJ1-5; V: TRBV9; CDR3: CASSVGVTQGEPQHF; DNA: TGTGCCAGCAGCGTAGGGGTGACACAGGGGGAGCCCCAGCATTTT
D: -; size: -; J: TRBJ2-3; V: TRBV6-1; CDR3: CASSDRLSTQYF; DNA: TGTGCCAGCAGTGACAGGTTAAGTACGCAGTATTTT
D: -; size: many; J: TRBJ2-1; V: TRBV7-3; CDR3: CASSSGPAREQFF; DNA: TGTGCCAGCAGCTCCGGTCCCGCCAGGGAGCAGTTCTTC
D: -; size: -; J: TRBJ2-1; V: TRBV29-1; CDR3: CSEGRVNEQFF; DNA: TGCAGCGAAGGCAGGGTCAATGAGCAGTTCTTC
D: -; size: -; J: TRBJ1-1; V: TRBV6-6; CDR3: CASSYSTTLINTEAFF; DNA: TGTGCCAGCAGTTACTCGACAACTTTGATAAACACTGAAGCTTTCTTT
D: TRBD2; size: -; J: TRBJ2-7; V: TRBV7-9; CDR3: CASSLVELAGYEQYF; DNA: TGTGCCAGCAGCTTAGTGGAACTAGCGGGGTACGAGCAGTACTTC
D: TRBD2; size: -; J: TRBJ2-3; V: TRBV10-3; CDR3: CAISPQLAGGPGDTQYF; DNA: TGTGCCATCAGTCCCCAGCTAGCGGGAGGGCCTGGCGATACGCAGTATTTT
D: TRBD2; size: once; J: TRBJ2-3; V: TRBV6-2/TRBV6-3; CDR3: CASSYPPGGVTDTQYF; DNA: TGTGCCAGCAGTTACCCTCCGGGGGGAGTCACAGATACGCAGTATTTT
D: -; size: -; J: TRBJ1-5; V: TRBV29-1; CDR3: CSVSASGESQHF; DNA: TGCAGCGTTTCCGCGTCCGGGGAGTCCCAGCATTTT
D: TRBD2; size: -; J: TRBJ2-5; V: TRBV3-1/TRBV3-2; CDR3: CASSQYPGLAGETQYF; DNA: TGTGCCAGCAGCCAATACCCGGGACTAGCGGGGGAGACCCAGTACTTC
D: TRBD2; size: -; J: TRBJ2-1; V: TRBV6-5; CDR3: CATSSGNLWNEQFF; DNA: TGTGCCACTTCTAGCGGGAATCTCTGGAATGAGCAGTTCTTC
D: -; size: -; J: TRBJ1-3; V: TRBV5-1; CDR3: CASSPGGTDSGNTIYF; DNA: TGCGCCAGCAGCCCGGGGGGGACGGACTCTGGAAACACCATATATTTT
D: TRBD2; size: -; J: TRBJ2-5; V: TRBV28; CDR3: CASSPRGGETQYF; DNA: TGTGCCAGCAGTCCTCGGGGGGGGGAGACCCAGTACTTC
D: -; size: few; J: TRBJ1-5; V: TRBV3-1/TRBV3-2; CDR3: CASSHHLSNQPQHF; DNA: TGTGCCAGCAGCCACCATCTAAGCAATCAGCCCCAGCATTTT
D: -; size: -; J: TRBJ2-1; V: TRBV7-7; CDR3: CASSLDWRDGAKQFF; DNA: TGTGCTAGCAGCTTAGATTGGAGGGATGGGGCTAAGCAGTTCTTC
D: -; size: -; J: TRBJ2-3; V: TRBV19; CDR3: CASRSGYTDTQYF; DNA: TGTGCCAGTAGATCGGGGTACACAGATACGCAGTATTTT
D: -; size: -; J: TRBJ2-2; V: TRBV27; CDR3: CASSLRVRAGTGELFF; DNA: TGTGCCAGCAGTTTACGTGTCAGGGCCGGCACCGGGGAGCTGTTTTTT
D: -; size: -; J: TRBJ2-7; V: TRBV9; CDR3: CASSLRRQDFYEQYF; DNA: TGTGCCAGCAGCCTTCGAAGGCAGGACTTCTACGAGCAGTACTTC
D: -; size: -; J: TRBJ2-4; V: TRBV6-4; CDR3: CASSDSRTVKNIQYF; DNA: TGTGCCAGCAGTGACTCTCGGACAGTCAAAAACATTCAGTACTTC
D: TRBD1; size: -; J: TRBJ1-4; V: TRBV6-6; CDR3: CASSPIGGQANEKLFF; DNA: TGTGCCAGCAGTCCAATAGGGGGACAGGCGAATGAAAAACTGTTTTTT
D: -; size: -; J: TRBJ1-2; V: TRBV21-1; CDR3: CASSKEKRGTGGFYGYTF; DNA: TGTGCCAGCAGCAAAGAAAAAAGAGGGACAGGGGGCTTTTATGGCTACACCTTC
D: TRBD1; size: -; J: TRBJ2-5; V: TRBV7-2; CDR3: CASSLGQGKVQETQYF; DNA: TGTGCCAGCAGCTTGGGACAGGGGAAGGTCCAAGAGACCCAGTACTTC
D: TRBD1; size: -; J: TRBJ2-3; V: TRBV5-1; CDR3: CASSLAGQGADTQYF; DNA: TGCGCCAGCAGCTTGGCCGGGCAGGGGGCAGATACGCAGTATTTT
D: -; size: -; J: TRBJ2-1; V: TRBV27; CDR3: CASSLEVAADSYNEQFF; DNA: TGTGCCAGCAGTTTAGAGGTGGCAGCCGATTCCTACAATGAGCAGTTCTTC
D: TRBD2; size: once; J: TRBJ2-3; V: TRBV5-4; CDR3: CASSPGLAGPSTDTQYF; DNA: TGTGCCAGCAGCCCTGGACTAGCGGGGCCTAGCACAGATACGCAGTATTTT
D: TRBD2; size: -; J: TRBJ2-7; V: TRBV3-1/TRBV3-2; CDR3: CASSQGTSGFLVEQYF; DNA: TGTGCCAGCAGCCAAGGGACTAGCGGGTTCCTTGTCGAGCAGTACTTC
D: TRBD1; size: few; J: TRBJ1-6; V: TRBV19; CDR3: CASSMQGESPLHF; DNA: TGTGCCAGTAGTATGCAGGGGGAGTCACCCCTCCACTTT
D: -; size: -; J: TRBJ2-6; V: TRBV11-2; CDR3: CASSFQRSSGANVLTF; DNA: TGTGCCAGCAGCTTCCAACGGAGCTCTGGGGCCAACGTCCTGACTTTC
D: TRBD1; size: -; J: TRBJ2-7; V: TRBV11-2; CDR3: CASSYRDRGSYEQYF; DNA: TGTGCCAGCAGTTACCGGGACAGGGGGTCCTACGAGCAGTACTTC
D: TRBD1; size: -; J: TRBJ2-5; V: TRBV28; CDR3: CASSLGATGEETQYF; DNA: TGTGCCAGCAGTCTCGGGGCAACAGGGGAAGAGACCCAGTACTTC
D: TRBD1; size: -; J: TRBJ2-7; V: TRBV28; CDR3: CASSPGQGTGEQYF; DNA: TGTGCCAGCAGTCCCGGACAGGGGACGGGAGAGCAGTACTTC
D: -; size: -; J: TRBJ2-7; V: TRBV19; CDR3: CASSMGARDPTSSYEQYF; DNA: TGTGCCAGTAGTATGGGGGCACGGGACCCTACCAGCTCCTACGAGCAGTACTTC
D: TRBD2; size: -; J: TRBJ2-1; V: TRBV4-1; CDR3: CASSQDLGTSAEQFF; DNA: TGCGCCAGCAGCCAAGATCTCGGGACTAGCGCTGAGCAGTTCTTC
D: -; size: -; J: TRBJ2-5; V: TRBV28; CDR3: CASRNQKGGDETQYF; DNA: TGTGCCAGCAGAAACCAAAAAGGGGGGGATGAGACCCAGTACTTC
D: -; size: -; J: TRBJ2-5; V: TRBV13; CDR3: CASSRADQETQYF; DNA: TGTGCCAGCAGCCGCGCGGACCAAGAGACCCAGTACTTC